These 25 T cell receptor beta chains were sequenced from one sample in a study of control samples from healthy donors and cancer patients (dated by TCRdb to 2020 to 2021). To prepare the library, the immunoSEQ multiplex PCR assay was applied. As stored in TCRdb, this immuneACCESS dataset retains in-frame rearrangements with V and J assigned. A fraction of the clones does not appear; measured against another copy, unresolved V genes explain less than half of the discrepancy, and the remainder lacks a known reason. The sample table shows tens of thousands of clones, and approximately 84% are seen once. Jointly, the top ten make up about 38% of the sample. The sequenced material came from PBMCs. Receptors were obtained from a man between 70 and 80 years old with lung cancer.

This chain uses TRBV6-1 with TRBJ1-5; tentatively, D is TRBD1 (5 bases). V was shortened by 3 bases and J by 9 bases, with 15 bases between the two germline ends. Germline loops: CDR1 MNHNS, CDR2 SASEGT. The CDR3 spans 14 residues. The CDR3 coding sequence is TGTGCCAGCAGTGATGCGGGGCCATCCTCGCCCCAGCATTTT. Translation: CASSDAGPSSPQHF.

The genes are TRBV9 and TRBJ2-7, with D unresolved. The germline V gene encodes CDR1 SGDLS and CDR2 YYNGEE. Trimming took 4 bases from V and 7 from J, leaving 24 bases between them. The CDR3 is made up of 16 amino acids. In nucleotides, the CDR3 is TGTGCCAGCAGCCCAGAACGGCCGTGGCTCCCGAGGGAGCAGTACTTC. It specifies CASSPERPWLPREQYF.

The genes are TRBV19 and TRBJ1-1; D gene ambiguous. Germline lookup yields CDR1 LNHDA and CDR2 SQIVND (reference sequence). The CDR3 covers 14 residues. V lost 6 bases and J lost 1, with 12 bases in between. CDR3 amino acids: CASSLGRTNTEAFF. In DNA, the CDR3 is TGTGCCAGTAGCCTCGGACGGACGAACACTGAAGCTTTCTTT.

The chain joins TRBV6-6 to TRBJ1-4, with TRBD1 matching 7 bases. The CDR3 runs 15 residues. Trimming removed 2 bases from V and 5 bases from J; junction bases left unmatched: 5. Germline V CDR1 and CDR2: MNHNY, SVGAGI (reference sequence). The CDR3 region is CASSYQGGSNEKLFF. CDR3 coding DNA: TGTGCCAGCAGTTACCAGGGGGGCTCGAATGAAAAACTGTTTTTT.

The gene calls are TRBV3-1 (or the pseudogene TRBV3-2) and TRBJ1-2; tentatively, D is TRBD1 (5 bases). CDR3 length equals 15 residues. V dropped 0 bases and J dropped 8 bases, with 16 bases sitting between them. Germline CDR1 LGHDT, CDR2 YNNKEL (reference sequence). CDR3 nucleotides: TGTGCCAGCAGCCAAGATCTAGGGGTTGGTAGGGGCTACACCTTC. Translated, it gives CASSQDLGVGRGYTF.

This chain uses TRBV7-2 with TRBJ2-1, with TRBD1 matching 12 bases. The CDR3 totals 13 residues. The V gene's germline CDR1 is SGHTA and CDR2 FQGNSA. The CDR3 DNA reads TGTAGTGGGGGACAGGGGGCCAGCAATGAGCAGTTCTTC. This sequence encodes CSGGQGASNEQFF.

The rearrangement uses TRBV5-4 and TRBJ2-3; perhaps TRBD2 as D (6 bases). Trimming removed 5 bases at V and 4 bases at J, with 11 bases between. Per the germline V gene, CDR1 is SGHNT and CDR2 is YYREEE (reference sequence). The CDR3 has 13 amino acids. CDR3 sequence (DNA): TGTGCCAGCAGTTCGTTAGCGGCAGATACGCAGTATTTT. Its protein is CASSSLAADTQYF.

The chain couples TRBV5-1 to TRBJ2-3; 10 bases line up with TRBD1. With 0 bases clipped from V and 1 base from J, the junction kept 2 bases outside the gene matches. This CDR3 contains 16 residues. Per germline, CDR1 SGHRS and CDR2 YFSETQ. The CDR3 nucleotides read TGCGCCAGCAGCTTGGTAGGGACAGGGGGCACAGATACGCAGTATTTT. Its protein is CASSLVGTGGTDTQYF.

This chain joins TRBV19 and TRBJ2-1, with 9 bases that match TRBD1. The CDR3 is made up of 15 amino acids. Germline assignment: CDR1 LNHDA and CDR2 SQIVND (reference sequence). V shed 5 bases and J 7 bases; nucleotides not matched to a gene: 9. CDR3 in DNA: TGTGCCAGTAGTTCAGACAGGGGGGCCCCGAATGAGCAGTTCTTC. This translates into CASSSDRGAPNEQFF.

V usage is TRBV11-2 and J usage is TRBJ1-2; 9 nucleotides match TRBD1. This CDR3 is built from 17 residues. Trimming took 2 bases from V and 8 from J; bases not matched to a gene: 15. Germline lookup yields CDR1 SGHAT and CDR2 FQNNGV. The CDR3 protein is CASSLRPGQGIPHGYTF. CDR3 in DNA: TGTGCCAGCAGCTTAAGACCGGGACAGGGCATCCCCCACGGCTACACCTTC.

The rearrangement links TRBV10-3 to TRBJ2-7; D could derive from TRBD1 or TRBD2 (6 bases each). Germline V lookup: CDR1 ENHRY, CDR2 SYGVKD. This CDR3 is 16 amino acids long. Trimming cost V 3 bases and J 6 bases, with 21 bases left between them. CDR3 sequence reads: CAISDPPGAGYGEQYF. The CDR3 DNA follows: TGTGCCATCAGTGACCCCCCGGGGGCAGGGTACGGCGAGCAGTACTTC.

The V gene is TRBV18, the J gene TRBJ2-4, with D possibly being TRBD2 (5 bases). The CDR3 has 17 residues. Germline lookup yields CDR1 KGHSH and CDR2 LQKENI. V lost 0 bases to trimming and J lost 0 bases, with 12 bases between them. The CDR3 spells CASSPPVGVLAKNIQYF. The CDR3 DNA reads as TGTGCCAGCTCACCACCGGTCGGGGTCTTAGCCAAAAACATTCAGTACTTC.

The chain employs TRBV29-1 and TRBJ2-3; D uncertain. Germline V CDR1 and CDR2: SQVTM, ANQGSEA. The CDR3 sequence is 13 residues long. The V and J ends lost 3 bases and 2 bases respectively, with 9 bases between them. Written as DNA, the CDR3 is TGCAGCGTTGACCTGGGGTCCACAGATACGCAGTATTTT. It is translated as CSVDLGSTDTQYF.

This clone was observed once. The chain is built from TRBV18 and TRBJ1-3; D might be TRBD1 (5 bases). The V end lost 4 bases, the J end lost 3 bases, and 10 bases lay between the germline ends. This CDR3 has 14 amino acids. Per germline, CDR1 KGHSH and CDR2 LQKENI. CDR3 protein: CASSQGPDGNTIYF. The DNA for the CDR3 is TGTGCCAGCTCACAGGGACCGGATGGAAACACCATATATTTT.

The rearrangement joins TRBV3-1 (or the pseudogene TRBV3-2) to TRBJ2-3, with 7 nucleotides matching TRBD2. Germline V gives CDR1 LGHDT, CDR2 YNNKEL (reference sequence). Unmatched junction bases numbered 3, after V lost 3 bases and J lost 3 bases. CDR3 length equals 14 residues. CDR3 sequence reads: CASSQTSTTDTQYF. CDR3 bases: TGTGCCAGCAGCCAGACTAGCACTACAGATACGCAGTATTTT.

The table lists this clone with a count of one. The J gene is TRBJ1-5, the V gene TRBV5-1, with a possible D match to TRBD1 (6 bases). Germline values: CDR1 SGHRS, CDR2 YFSETQ. Trimming pared 1 base from V and 3 bases from J, leaving 11 bases between. CDR3 length: 15 residues. The CDR3, as DNA: TGCGCCAGCAGCTTGTCGCCAGGGGACAATCAGCCCCAGCATTTT. This sequence encodes CASSLSPGDNQPQHF.

V usage is TRBV3-1 (or the pseudogene TRBV3-2) and J usage is TRBJ2-5, with TRBD1 identical over 11 bases. The CDR3 runs to 13 residues. The V gene's germline CDR1 is LGHDT and CDR2 YNNKEL (reference sequence). V shed 8 bases and J 6 bases; nucleotides not matched to a gene: 5. The CDR3 DNA is TGTGCCAGCTCCGGGACAGGGGGACAGACCCAGTACTTC. Translated: CASSGTGGQTQYF.

This chain uses TRBV15 with TRBJ2-7; D is ambiguous. Per germline, CDR1 LNHNV and CDR2 YYDKDF (reference sequence). The ends were cut back, 7 bases at V and 0 bases at J, with 13 bases in the middle. This CDR3 contains 14 residues. CDR3: CATTSDLGSYEQYF. The CDR3 DNA sequence: TGTGCCACCACCTCCGACTTGGGCTCCTACGAGCAGTACTTC.

The chain recombines TRBV30 with TRBJ2-7; 9 bases fit TRBD1. The CDR3 sequence is 14 residues long. Unmatched junction bases numbered 6, after V lost 3 bases and J lost 3 bases. Germline-derived CDR1 and CDR2 are GTSNPN and SVGIG (reference sequence). The CDR3 DNA sequence: TGTGCCTGGAGGACCGGGACAGGGCTCTACGAGCAGTACTTC. This gives the protein CAWRTGTGLYEQYF. Combining the CDR3 with reference TRBV30 and TRBJ2-7 gives the whole variable domain SQTIHQWPATLVQPVGSPLSLECTVEGTSNPNLYWYRQAAGRGLQLLFYSVGIGQISSEVPQNLSASRPQDRQFILSSKKLLLSDSGFYLCAWRTGTGLYEQYFGPGTRLTVT.

This rearrangement joins TRBV19 to TRBJ1-6; the D gene is possibly TRBD1 (5 bases). The CDR3 spans 19 residues. Germline lookup yields CDR1 LNHDA and CDR2 SQIVND (reference sequence). V was shortened by 6 bases and J by 4 bases, with 25 bases between the two germline ends. The DNA of the CDR3 is TGTGCCAGTAGCTCATGGGGCCCGACAGCCCGTGGGTATAATTCACCCCTCCACTTT. Encoded protein: CASSSWGPTARGYNSPLHF.

The CDR3 sequence is CASSLSGGEGYEQYF. CDR3 sequence (DNA): TGCGCCAGCAGCTTGTCTGGGGGGGAAGGCTACGAGCAGTACTTC. V is TRBV5-1 and J is TRBJ2-7; 7 bases align to TRBD2. Per the germline V gene, CDR1 is SGHRS and CDR2 is YFSETQ. The CDR3 spans 15 residues. The trim removed 1 base at V and 3 bases at J, leaving 7 bases unmatched.

This chain joins TRBV6-1 and TRBJ1-1; TRBD1 matches at 9 bases. There are 18 residues in the CDR3. V gave up 6 bases and J gave up 1 base; unmatched junction bases: 15. The germline gives CDR1 MNHNS, CDR2 SASEGT. In DNA, the CDR3 is TGTGCCAGCAGGGAAAATCCGGGACAGGGTGTCAAGAACACTGAAGCTTTCTTT. Translating it yields CASRENPGQGVKNTEAFF.

The rearrangement uses TRBV11-2 and TRBJ2-3; 9 bases match TRBD1. This CDR3 spans 14 amino acids. V lost 5 bases and J lost 8; bases outside the gene matches: 8. The V gene's germline CDR1 is SGHAT and CDR2 FQNNGV. CDR3 bases: TGTGCCAGCAGCCCGGGACAGGGACGGGGTACGCAGTATTTT. Protein sequence: CASSPGQGRGTQYF.

The chain joins TRBV6-4 to TRBJ2-1, with 8 bases lining up with TRBD1. The trim removed 2 bases at V and 5 bases at J, leaving 5 bases unmatched. The CDR3 contains 15 residues. Germline CDR1 and CDR2: MRHNA and SNTAGT. The CDR3 DNA reads TGTGCCAGCAGTGACCGGGACAGGCCTAACAATGAGCAGTTCTTC. Protein: CASSDRDRPNNEQFF.

V and J are TRBV7-9 and TRBJ2-3, with TRBD1 identical over 7 bases. The CDR3 is 14 amino acids. The junction had 8 bases not matched to a gene; V was cut back by 7 bases and J by 4 bases. Germline loops: CDR1 SEHNR, CDR2 FQNEAQ (reference sequence). The chain's CDR3 is CASTPGQAADTQYF. Here the CDR3 DNA reads TGTGCCAGCACCCCCGGACAGGCGGCAGATACGCAGTATTTT.